Presented here are 27 T cell receptor beta chains from one specimen sequenced in a study of monozygotic twins with cystic fibrosis. Data came from immunoSEQ multiplex PCR; TCRdb stores just in-frame clones and leaves some out. The table records more than 12,000 clones, about 85% of them present only once. Sequencing input: blood. The receptors derive from a boy between 10 and 17 years old with cystic fibrosis.

The J gene is TRBJ2-1, the V gene TRBV2; D is uncertain. V lost 4 bases to trimming and J lost 5 bases, with 9 bases between them. CDR3 length: 13 residues. Germline V CDR1 and CDR2: SNHLY, FYNNEI. The CDR3 coding sequence is TGTGCCAGCAGTGTCAGGTCTAACAATGAGCAGTTCTTC. This translates into CASSVRSNNEQFF.

The chain has TRBV28 and TRBJ2-7; D not certain. With 5 bases removed from V and 3 bases from J, the gap between germline ends came to 23 bases. The CDR3 has 17 residues. Germline V gives CDR1 MDHEN, CDR2 SYDVKM. The CDR3 is CASSPSLRDFPFYEQYF. CDR3 coding DNA: TGTGCCAGCAGTCCCTCTCTAAGGGATTTCCCATTCTACGAGCAGTACTTC.

V usage is TRBV5-6 and J usage is TRBJ2-3; D gene unclear. The V gene's germline CDR1 is SGHDT and CDR2 YYEEEE. Trimming stripped 1 base from V and 2 bases from J, with 11 bases between. There are 15 residues in the CDR3. The CDR3: CASSLFQANTDTQYF. The CDR3 bases are TGTGCCAGCAGCTTGTTCCAGGCCAACACAGATACGCAGTATTTT.

The rearrangement uses TRBV19 and TRBJ1-2; 7 bases fit TRBD1. The V gene end was trimmed by 7 bases and the J gene end by 4 bases; junction bases not matched to a gene: 6. Per germline, CDR1 LNHDA and CDR2 SQIVND (reference sequence). This CDR3 comprises 13 residues. The CDR3 bases are TGTGCCAGTACCCCGGGACAGCTCTATGGCTACACCTTC. Translation: CASTPGQLYGYTF.

V and J are TRBV5-1 and TRBJ2-1; 12 positions match TRBD2. Germline assignment: CDR1 SGHRS and CDR2 YFSETQ. The CDR3 is 17 amino acids. With V trimmed by 4 bases and J by 8 bases, 13 bases remained unmatched. DNA for the CDR3: TGCGCCAGCAGCGTAGGATCTAGCGGGGGGGCCGTCCATGAGCAGTTCTTC. Encoded protein: CASSVGSSGGAVHEQFF.

The chain employs TRBV30 and TRBJ2-7; D gene uncertain. The germline V gene encodes CDR1 GTSNPN and CDR2 SVGIG (reference sequence). The CDR3 consists of 12 residues. V gave up 2 bases and J gave up 4 bases, with 9 bases separating them. The CDR3 here is CAWSSGGYEQYF. In DNA, the CDR3 is TGTGCCTGGAGTTCCGGCGGATACGAGCAGTACTTC. Supplemented by reference TRBV30 and TRBJ2-7, the full variable domain reads SQTIHQWPATLVQPVGSPLSLECTVEGTSNPNLYWYRQAAGRGLQLLFYSVGIGQISSEVPQNLSASRPQDRQFILSSKKLLLSDSGFYLCAWSSGGYEQYFGPGTRLTVT.

The chain is built from TRBV28 and TRBJ1-1; 7 positions match TRBD1. Trimming at V came to 5 bases and at J to 6 bases, leaving 3 bases not matched to a gene. The CDR3 runs 12 residues. Germline lookup yields CDR1 MDHEN and CDR2 SYDVKM. CDR3: CASSNQGAEAFF. The CDR3 coding sequence is TGTGCCAGCAGTAACCAGGGGGCTGAAGCTTTCTTT.

This rearrangement joins TRBV19 to TRBJ1-1; tentative D call: TRBD1 (5 bases). V was cut by 5 bases and J by 1 base, with 11 bases left in between. Germline V gives CDR1 LNHDA, CDR2 SQIVND (reference sequence). The CDR3 runs to 14 residues. The CDR3 nucleotides read TGTGCCAGTAGTGCCGCCGGGGCGAACACTGAAGCTTTCTTT. Residues: CASSAAGANTEAFF.

The CDR3 bases are TGTGCCAGCAGCTTCGGGACTAGCGGGCCGGGTGAGCAGTTCTTC. Translation gives CASSFGTSGPGEQFF. This chain uses TRBV5-6 with TRBJ2-1, with TRBD2 identical over 12 bases. V lost 2 bases and J lost 9; bases outside the gene matches: 6. Looked up from germline, CDR1 is SGHDT and CDR2 is YYEEEE. CDR3 length: 15 amino acids.

V is TRBV11-1 and J is TRBJ1-3; D may be TRBD1 (5 bases). CDR3 length: 14 amino acids. V was shortened by 5 bases and J by 5 bases, with 13 bases between the two germline ends. CDR1 SGHAT and CDR2 FQDESV come from the germline V gene (reference sequence). The chain's CDR3 is CASSPRDQRNTIYF. In DNA form, the CDR3 reads TGTGCCAGCAGCCCCCGGGACCAGAGAAACACCATATATTTT.

The V call is TRBV2, the J call TRBJ2-5; 10 bases map to TRBD1. This CDR3 has 18 amino acids. Germline CDR1 and CDR2: SNHLY and FYNNEI. With 5 bases clipped from V and 2 bases from J, the junction kept 14 bases outside the gene matches. This chain's CDR3 is CASSFHWGGTGVQETQYF. CDR3 nucleotides: TGTGCCAGCAGTTTTCACTGGGGTGGGACAGGGGTTCAAGAGACCCAGTACTTC.

This CDR3 is CASSDSGGLEETQYF. In nucleotides, the CDR3 is TGTGCCAGCAGCGATTCTGGGGGACTAGAAGAGACCCAGTACTTC. The rearrangement links TRBV9 to TRBJ2-5; 8 nucleotides align to TRBD2. This CDR3 is 15 amino acids long. Germline CDR1 reads SGDLS; CDR2 reads YYNGEE. The V segment lost 3 bases and the J segment 3 bases; nucleotides outside the gene matches: 7.

This sequence joins TRBV29-1 and TRBJ2-2; D is uncertain. Trimming removed 4 bases from V and 1 base from J, with 4 bases in between. In germline, CDR1 is SQVTM, CDR2 ANQGSEA. This CDR3 spans 12 amino acids. Here the CDR3 reads CSVAQNTGELFF. CDR3 DNA sequence: TGCAGCGTTGCTCAGAACACCGGGGAGCTGTTTTTT.

The chain recombines TRBV7-2 with TRBJ2-2; 10 positions match TRBD1. Germline trimming cut 1 base from V and 6 bases from J; bases unmatched to any gene: 8. Germline V gene sequence: CDR1 SGHTA, CDR2 FQGNSA. The CDR3 extends over 17 amino acids. The CDR3 nucleotides are TGTGCCAGCAGCTTAGTCGGGACAGGGGTGTTAGCCGGGGAGCTGTTTTTT. It specifies CASSLVGTGVLAGELFF.

This clone was observed a handful of times. The J gene is TRBJ2-2, the V gene TRBV5-4; D is unresolved. This CDR3 is built from 12 residues. V lost 7 bases and J lost 3, with 7 bases in between. Germline lookup yields CDR1 SGHNT and CDR2 YYREEE (reference sequence). The CDR3 sequence is CASSDDTGELFF. CDR3 bases: TGTGCCAGCTCAGACGACACCGGGGAGCTGTTTTTT. Together with reference TRBV5-4 and TRBJ2-2, the CDR3 gives the full variable domain: ETGVTQSPTHLIKTRGQQVTLRCSSQSGHNTVSWYQQALGQGPQFIFQYYREEENGRGNFPPRFSGLQFPNYSSELNVNALELDDSALYLCASSDDTGELFFGEGSRLTVL.

J is TRBJ1-1 and V is TRBV30; the D gene is possibly TRBD1 (6 bases). Per the germline V gene, CDR1 is GTSNPN and CDR2 is SVGIG (reference sequence). V was clipped by 0 bases and J by 1 base, with 9 bases between them. The CDR3 extends over 14 amino acids. The CDR3 DNA reads as TGTGCCTGGAGTGTATTACAGGGGAACACTGAAGCTTTCTTT. It encodes CAWSVLQGNTEAFF.

The chain is built from TRBV18 and TRBJ2-5, with 10 bases lining up with TRBD1. This CDR3 comprises 14 residues. Germline CDR1 and CDR2: KGHSH and LQKENI. J lost 5 bases, V lost 3 bases, and 3 bases had no gene match. The CDR3: CASSPTGGGETQYF. The CDR3 region has the DNA TGTGCCAGCTCACCGACAGGGGGCGGGGAGACCCAGTACTTC.

The chain is built from TRBV27 and TRBJ2-2; D may be TRBD1 or TRBD2 (5 bases each). V shed 4 bases and J shed 3 bases, with 18 bases lying between them. Germline assignment: CDR1 MNHEY and CDR2 SMNVEV (reference sequence). The CDR3 is 17 residues long. CDR3 coding DNA: TGTGCCAGCAGTTCAGACCTCGCTTGGGGGTACACCGGGGAGCTGTTTTTT. Translation gives CASSSDLAWGYTGELFF.

The chain joins TRBV18 to TRBJ2-7; 8 bases fit TRBD2. V lost 0 bases, J lost 1 base, and 2 bases stayed unmatched. This CDR3 contains 15 residues. The germline CDR1 and CDR2 sequences are KGHSH and LQKENI. The chain's CDR3 is CASSPPTSASYEQYF. CDR3 DNA: TGTGCCAGCTCACCACCGACTAGCGCTTCCTACGAGCAGTACTTC.

The J gene is TRBJ2-5, the V gene TRBV5-1; 9 nucleotides agree with TRBD1. The CDR3 totals 14 residues. V gave up 4 bases and J gave up 11 bases; unmatched junction bases: 12. The germline gives CDR1 SGHRS, CDR2 YFSETQ. Here the CDR3 DNA reads TGCGCCAGCAGCCCCCCGGGACAGGGAGGGTATCAGTACTTC. Its protein product is CASSPPGQGGYQYF.

The V and J genes are TRBV6-1 and TRBJ2-5; D call uncertain. V shed 6 bases and J shed 4 bases, with 9 bases lying between them. CDR1 is MNHNS, CDR2 SASEGT, per germline. The CDR3 runs 12 residues. The CDR3 loop reads CASRVWGETQYF. DNA of the CDR3: TGTGCCAGCAGGGTCTGGGGAGAGACCCAGTACTTC.

The chain recombines TRBV19 with TRBJ1-4; 7 nucleotides match TRBD1. The CDR3 is 13 amino acids. Germline lookup yields CDR1 LNHDA and CDR2 SQIVND (reference sequence). J was trimmed by 4 bases and V by 7 bases; bases with no gene match: 3. Here the CDR3 reads CASTDRFNEKLFF. As DNA, the CDR3 is TGTGCCAGTACGGACAGGTTTAATGAAAAACTGTTTTTT.

The chain joins TRBV4-1 to TRBJ2-7; D unresolved. Looked up from germline, CDR1 is MGHRA and CDR2 is YSYEKL. Trimming took off 5 bases at V and 1 base at J, with 15 bases between the two ends. The CDR3 runs to 15 residues. The CDR3 loop reads CASSDRTELSYEQYF. Written as DNA, the CDR3 is TGCGCCAGCAGCGATAGGACGGAGCTATCCTACGAGCAGTACTTC.

V usage is TRBV7-9 and J usage is TRBJ1-1, with no clear D. Trimming removed 2 bases from V and 0 bases from J, with 13 bases in between. CDR1 and CDR2 (germline): SEHNR, FQNEAQ (reference sequence). This CDR3 comprises 16 residues. This CDR3 is CASSLLAARMNTEAFF. The CDR3 DNA is TGTGCCAGCAGCTTATTGGCAGCCAGAATGAACACTGAAGCTTTCTTT.

The chain recombines TRBV5-1 with TRBJ2-3; 11 nucleotides line up with TRBD2. Germline CDR1 and CDR2: SGHRS and YFSETQ. V was clipped by 5 bases and J by 4 bases; unmatched bases: 24. The CDR3 extends over 21 amino acids. The CDR3 region is CASSSLPGQGSSGGLADTQYF. CDR3 nucleotide sequence: TGCGCCAGCAGTTCCCTACCGGGACAGGGATCTAGCGGGGGGTTAGCAGATACGCAGTATTTT.

This clone showed up just once. The gene calls are TRBV4-1 and TRBJ1-5, with a possible D match to TRBD1 (5 bases). CDR3 length equals 15 residues. Germline CDR1 reads MGHRA; CDR2 reads YSYEKL. Deletions cut 3 bases from V and 1 base from J, with 10 bases between. The CDR3 region is CASSHQTASNQPQHF. CDR3 nucleotides: TGCGCCAGCAGCCACCAGACAGCGAGCAATCAGCCCCAGCATTTT.

The V call is TRBV29-1, the J call TRBJ1-1; 7 bases match TRBD1. Trimming removed 6 bases from V and 0 bases from J; junction bases left unmatched: 7. This CDR3 spans 14 amino acids. Germline V gene data show CDR1 as SQVTM and CDR2 as ANQGSEA. This CDR3 is CSVGNRGMNTEAFF. In DNA, the CDR3 is TGCAGCGTGGGTAACAGGGGCATGAACACTGAAGCTTTCTTT.